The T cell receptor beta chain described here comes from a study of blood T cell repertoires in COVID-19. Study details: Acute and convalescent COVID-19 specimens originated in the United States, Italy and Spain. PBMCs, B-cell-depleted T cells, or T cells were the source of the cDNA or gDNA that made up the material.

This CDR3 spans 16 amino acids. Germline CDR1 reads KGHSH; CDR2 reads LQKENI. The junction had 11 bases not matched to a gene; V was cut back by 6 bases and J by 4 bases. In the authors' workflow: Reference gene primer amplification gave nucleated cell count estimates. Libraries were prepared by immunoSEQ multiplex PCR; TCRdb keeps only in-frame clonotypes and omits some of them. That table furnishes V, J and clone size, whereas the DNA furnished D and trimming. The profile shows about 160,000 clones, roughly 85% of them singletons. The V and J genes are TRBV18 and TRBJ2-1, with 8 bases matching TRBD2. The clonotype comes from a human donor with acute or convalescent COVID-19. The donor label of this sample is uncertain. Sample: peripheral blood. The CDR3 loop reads CASSPIAGLVYNEQFF. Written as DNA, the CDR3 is TGTGCCAGCTCCCCTATTGCGGGACTAGTGTACAATGAGCAGTTCTTC.